This T cell receptor (beta chain) originates from a study of T cell responses to AZD1222 COVID-19 vaccine. The V gene's germline CDR1 is MDHEN and CDR2 SYDVKM. CDR3 length: 13 amino acids. V lost 3 bases and J lost 2, with 8 bases in between. About this clone itself: Its cognate antigen is unknown.

Generated by immunoSEQ multiplex PCR, the TCRdb table keeps only in-frame clones and is missing some. This sample has about 15,000 clones, with around 90% found just once. Study-wide points: The repertoires were collected only after the peak T cell response. AZD1222 recipients seropositive at baseline numbered only 5 or 6. Donors in the cohort were predominantly white British and more often female, and clonal diversity was possibly underestimated.

V usage is TRBV28 and J usage is TRBJ2-7; D not resolved. The specimen was peripheral blood, collected 28 days after the second AZD1222 dose. The sequence was obtained from an adult who received the AZD1222 COVID-19 vaccine. Here the CDR3 reads CASSLVSPYEQYF. DNA of the CDR3: TGTGCCAGCAGTTTGGTATCTCCCTACGAGCAGTACTTC.